The entry that follows covers one T cell receptor beta chain sequence. The antigen remains undetermined. The authors made TCR beta libraries by quantitative 5'-RACE with molecular barcodes. TCRdb used MiXCR to reprocess the 5' RACE reads, holding one entry per CDR3 protein. The sample lists under 250,000 distinct CDR3 sequences, roughly 6.6% occurring once. This entry is derived from a study of CD8 T cells in ankylosing spondylitis. General study findings and limits: Previously reported in reactive arthritis synovial fluid and blood were some of the motif variants. Blood of patients with ankylosing spondylitis appeared to be characterized by a TCR beta motif of about 8 highly homologous variants. Matched ankylosing spondylitis synovial fluid reportedly showed significant enrichment of disease-linked clones.

The CDR3 length is 14 residues. V was pared by 7 bases and J by 4 bases, with 6 bases of the junction left unmatched. The origin of this receptor is a male donor with ankylosing spondylitis. The V call is TRBV12-3 or TRBV12-4, the J call TRBJ2-1; 8 bases align to TRBD1. The sequenced material came from blood, either unsorted or a sorted T cell fraction (not recorded which). In DNA, the CDR3 is TGTGCCAGCAACCCGGACAGGGAATACAATGAGCAGTTCTTC. Residues: CASNPDREYNEQFF.